These 11 T cell receptor beta chains share one sample of origin, sequenced in a study of shared clonotypes between healthy human individuals. The assay was immunoSEQ multiplex PCR, and TCRdb's table has in-frame clones only and misses some. The table has roughly 2,500,000 clones, 93% seen once. Material for sequencing was naive CD4+ T cells from PBMCs. The sample's subset: CD45RA+ positively selected. The receptor source for this set is a man between 18 and 35 years old in good health. Some clones in this sample may be carry-over from other donors' samples.

The genes are TRBV30 and TRBJ2-1; no clear D. Trimming removed 2 bases at V and 8 bases at J, with 7 bases between. There are 11 residues in the CDR3. CDR1 is GTSNPN and CDR2 is SVGIG in the germline V gene (reference sequence). Written as DNA, the CDR3 is TGTGCCTGGAGTATTCGTGATGAGCAGTTCTTC. This codes for CAWSIRDEQFF.

This chain links TRBV30 with TRBJ2-6; 9 nucleotides align to TRBD1. Trimming removed 0 bases from V and 0 bases from J; junction bases left unmatched: 3. The CDR3 is 17 amino acids. Germline V CDR1 and CDR2: GTSNPN, SVGIG (reference sequence). The CDR3 is CAWSVGTGSSGANVLTF. CDR3 coding DNA: TGTGCCTGGAGTGTAGGGACAGGGTCCTCTGGGGCCAACGTCCTGACTTTC.

This chain uses TRBV20-1 with TRBJ2-7, with 7 bases lining up with TRBD2. Germline lookup yields CDR1 DFQATT and CDR2 SNEGSKA (reference sequence). The trim removed 6 bases at V and 9 bases at J, leaving 5 bases unmatched. The CDR3 has 10 amino acids. CDR3 sequence reads: CSANREAQYF. In nucleotides, the CDR3 is TGCAGTGCAAACCGGGAGGCGCAGTACTTC.

V usage is TRBV9 and J usage is TRBJ2-3; 11 bases fit TRBD2. J was trimmed by 1 base and V by 4 bases; bases with no gene match: 5. Germline V gene data show CDR1 as SGDLS and CDR2 as YYNGEE. This CDR3 comprises 16 residues. CDR3 DNA sequence: TGTGCCAGCAGCACTACTAGCGGGAGCGGCACAGATACGCAGTATTTT. Amino acids: CASSTTSGSGTDTQYF.

This clone appeared a single time. This chain links TRBV30 with TRBJ2-3; D ambiguous. V gave up 0 bases and J gave up 5 bases, with 9 bases separating them. The CDR3 covers 13 residues. Germline V gives CDR1 GTSNPN, CDR2 SVGIG (reference sequence). The CDR3 is CAWSVGNGDTQYF. CDR3 DNA sequence: TGTGCCTGGAGTGTGGGGAATGGAGATACGCAGTATTTT.

This chain uses TRBV5-1 with TRBJ2-1; 8 bases match TRBD2. V dropped 2 bases and J dropped 5; count of bases not matched to a gene: 9. Germline assignment: CDR1 SGHRS and CDR2 YFSETQ. The CDR3 has 16 amino acids. CDR3 DNA sequence: TGCGCCAGCAGCTTCCAACCCGGGACTAGAAACAATGAGCAGTTCTTC. Translation: CASSFQPGTRNNEQFF.

Turning to this clone: At one of its ends the junction is not consistent with the germline gene, which may arise from a read error. J is TRBJ1-4 and V is TRBV2; D is uncertain. Per the germline V gene, CDR1 is SNHLY and CDR2 is FYNNEI. CDR3 length: 12 amino acids. The CDR3 protein is CARSAANEKLFF. The CDR3 bases are TGTGCCAGAAGTGCGGCTAATGAAAAACTGTTTTTT.

This rearrangement joins TRBV7-4 to TRBJ2-7; no firm D call. Germline V CDR1 and CDR2: SGHVT, SQSDAQ. This CDR3 comprises 18 residues. The V gene lost 1 base and the J gene lost 6 bases, with 25 bases spanning the gap. The CDR3 DNA reads as TGTGCCAGCAGCTTAGTTGCTCAGAAAAGGCCCATCCCCTCCGAGCAGTACTTC. Encoded protein: CASSLVAQKRPIPSEQYF.

The chain has TRBV30 and TRBJ1-2; no clear D. CDR1 and CDR2 (germline): GTSNPN, SVGIG (reference sequence). V lost 3 bases and J 8 bases, leaving 19 bases between the germline ends. The CDR3 runs to 14 residues. The CDR3 loop is CAWRTEGNGPGYTF. CDR3 sequence (DNA): TGTGCCTGGAGAACAGAGGGTAACGGACCAGGCTACACCTTC.

The gene calls are TRBV7-2 and TRBJ2-5; 10 bases line up with TRBD2. CDR3 length: 18 amino acids. CDR1 is SGHTA and CDR2 is FQGNSA in the germline V gene. Trimming removed 1 base from V and 3 bases from J; junction bases left unmatched: 11. CDR3 bases: TGTGCCAGCAGCTTAGGATTGAGCGGGAGGGGTAGAAAAGAGACCCAGTACTTC. This codes for CASSLGLSGRGRKETQYF.

About this clone itself: The sample has other DNA sequences that encode this CDR3 too. The gene calls are TRBV28 and TRBJ2-7; D is uncertain. There are 13 residues in the CDR3. Trimming stripped 3 bases from V and 2 bases from J, with 8 bases between. Germline CDR1 reads MDHEN; CDR2 reads SYDVKM. CDR3 DNA: TGTGCCAGCAGTTTTGTAGGGACCTACGAGCAGTACTTC. Its translation: CASSFVGTYEQYF.